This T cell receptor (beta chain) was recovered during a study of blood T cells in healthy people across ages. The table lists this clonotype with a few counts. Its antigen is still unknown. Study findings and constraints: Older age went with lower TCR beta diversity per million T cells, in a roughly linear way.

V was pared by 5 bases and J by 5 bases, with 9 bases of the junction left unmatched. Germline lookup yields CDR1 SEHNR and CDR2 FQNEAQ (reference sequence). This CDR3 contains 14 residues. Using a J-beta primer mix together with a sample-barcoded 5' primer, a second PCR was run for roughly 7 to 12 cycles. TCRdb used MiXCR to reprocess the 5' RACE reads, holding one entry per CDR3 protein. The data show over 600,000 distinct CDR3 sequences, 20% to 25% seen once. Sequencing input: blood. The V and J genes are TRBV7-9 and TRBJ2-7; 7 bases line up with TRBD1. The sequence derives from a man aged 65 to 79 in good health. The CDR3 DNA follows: TGTGCCAGCAGCACCGACAGGGTCTTCCACGAGCAGTACTTC. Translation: CASSTDRVFHEQYF.